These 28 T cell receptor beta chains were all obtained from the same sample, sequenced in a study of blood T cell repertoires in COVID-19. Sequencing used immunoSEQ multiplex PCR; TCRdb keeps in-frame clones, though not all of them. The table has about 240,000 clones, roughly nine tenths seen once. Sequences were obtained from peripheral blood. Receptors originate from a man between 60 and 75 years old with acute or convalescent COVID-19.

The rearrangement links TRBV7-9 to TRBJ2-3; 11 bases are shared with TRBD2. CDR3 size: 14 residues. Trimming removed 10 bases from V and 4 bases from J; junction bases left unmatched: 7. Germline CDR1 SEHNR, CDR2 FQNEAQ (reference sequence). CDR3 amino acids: CATTGTSGADTQYF. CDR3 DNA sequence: TGTGCCACGACCGGGACTAGCGGCGCAGATACGCAGTATTTT.

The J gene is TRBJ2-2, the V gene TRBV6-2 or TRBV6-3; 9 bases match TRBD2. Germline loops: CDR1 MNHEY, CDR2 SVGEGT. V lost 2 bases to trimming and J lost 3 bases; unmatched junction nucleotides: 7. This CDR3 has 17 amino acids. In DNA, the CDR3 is TGTGCCAGCAGTTACGGGGTAGCGGGAGTTTACACCGGGGAGCTGTTTTTT. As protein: CASSYGVAGVYTGELFF.

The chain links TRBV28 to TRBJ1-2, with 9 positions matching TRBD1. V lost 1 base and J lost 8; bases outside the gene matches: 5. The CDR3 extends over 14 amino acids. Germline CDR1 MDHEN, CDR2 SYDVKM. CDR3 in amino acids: CASSLLGQGGGYTF. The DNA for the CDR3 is TGTGCCAGCAGTTTATTGGGACAGGGAGGAGGCTACACCTTC.

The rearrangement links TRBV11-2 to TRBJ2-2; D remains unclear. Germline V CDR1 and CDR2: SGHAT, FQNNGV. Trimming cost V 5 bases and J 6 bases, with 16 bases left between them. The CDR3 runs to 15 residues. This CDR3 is CASSHRAAFPGELFF. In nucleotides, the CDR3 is TGTGCCAGCAGCCATCGCGCCGCTTTCCCCGGGGAGCTGTTTTTT.

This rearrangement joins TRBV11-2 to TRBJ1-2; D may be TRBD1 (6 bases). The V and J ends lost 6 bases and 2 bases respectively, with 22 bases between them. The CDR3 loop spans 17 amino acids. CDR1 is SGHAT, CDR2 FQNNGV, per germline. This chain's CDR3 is CASSLPIKGGQNYGYTF. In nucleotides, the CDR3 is TGTGCCAGCAGTTTGCCAATCAAGGGGGGGCAGAACTATGGCTACACCTTC. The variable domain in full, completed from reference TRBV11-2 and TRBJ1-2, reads EAGVAQSPRYKIIEKRQSVAFWCNPISGHATLYWYQQILGQGPKLLIQFQNNGVVDDSQLPKDRFSAERLKGVDSTLKIQPAKLEDSAVYLCASSLPIKGGQNYGYTFGSGTRLTVV.

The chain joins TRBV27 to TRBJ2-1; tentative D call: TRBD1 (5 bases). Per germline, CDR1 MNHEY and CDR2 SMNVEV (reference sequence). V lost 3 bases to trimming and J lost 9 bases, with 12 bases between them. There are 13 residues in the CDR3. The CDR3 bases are TGTGCCAGCAGTTTGGCGGAGCAGGGTGAGCAGTTCTTC. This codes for CASSLAEQGEQFF.

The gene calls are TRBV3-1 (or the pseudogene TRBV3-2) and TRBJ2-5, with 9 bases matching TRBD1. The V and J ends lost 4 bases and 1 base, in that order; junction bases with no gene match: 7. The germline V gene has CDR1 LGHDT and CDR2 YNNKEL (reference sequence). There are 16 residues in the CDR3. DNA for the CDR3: TGTGCCAGCAGCCCCTACAGGGGGCAAGGCCAAGAGACCCAGTACTTC. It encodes CASSPYRGQGQETQYF.

Written as DNA, the CDR3 is TGCGCCAGCAGCCAAGGGGCCTACACAGATACGCAGTATTTT. Its protein is CASSQGAYTDTQYF. This chain connects TRBV4-3 to TRBJ2-3, with unresolved D. Trimming cost V 1 base and J 2 bases, with 7 bases left between them. Germline V gene lookup returns CDR1 LGHNA and CDR2 YSLEER. This CDR3 contains 14 residues.

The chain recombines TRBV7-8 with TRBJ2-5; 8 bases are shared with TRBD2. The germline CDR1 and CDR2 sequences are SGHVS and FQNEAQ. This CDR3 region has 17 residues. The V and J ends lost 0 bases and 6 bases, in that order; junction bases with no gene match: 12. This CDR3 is CASSLASASGSRKTQYF. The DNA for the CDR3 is TGTGCCAGCAGCTTAGCGTCTGCGAGCGGGAGTAGGAAGACCCAGTACTTC.

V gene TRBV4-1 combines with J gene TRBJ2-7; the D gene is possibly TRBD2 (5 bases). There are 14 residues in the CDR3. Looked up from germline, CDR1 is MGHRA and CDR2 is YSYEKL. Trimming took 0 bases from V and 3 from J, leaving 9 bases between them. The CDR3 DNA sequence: TGCGCCAGCAGCCAAGAAGCTAGCAACTACGAGCAGTACTTC. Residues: CASSQEASNYEQYF.

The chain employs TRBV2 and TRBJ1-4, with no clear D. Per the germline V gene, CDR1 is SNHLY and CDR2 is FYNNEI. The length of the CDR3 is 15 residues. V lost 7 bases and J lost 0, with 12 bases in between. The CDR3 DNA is TGTGCCAGCAATGGCAGGCGTGCAACTAATGAAAAACTGTTTTTT. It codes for CASNGRRATNEKLFF. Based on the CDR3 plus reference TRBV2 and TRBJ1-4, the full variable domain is EPEVTQTPSHQVTQMGQEVILRCVPISNHLYFYWYRQILGQKVEFLVSFYNNEISEKSEIFDDQFSVERPDGSNFTLKIRSTKLEDSAMYFCASNGRRATNEKLFFGSGTQLSVL.

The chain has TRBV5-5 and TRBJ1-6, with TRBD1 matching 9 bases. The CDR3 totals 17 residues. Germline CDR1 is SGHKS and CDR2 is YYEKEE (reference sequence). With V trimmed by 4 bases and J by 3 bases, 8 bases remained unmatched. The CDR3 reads CASSLRGQGVYNSPLHF. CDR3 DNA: TGTGCCAGCAGCCTACGGGGACAGGGCGTCTATAATTCACCCCTCCACTTT.

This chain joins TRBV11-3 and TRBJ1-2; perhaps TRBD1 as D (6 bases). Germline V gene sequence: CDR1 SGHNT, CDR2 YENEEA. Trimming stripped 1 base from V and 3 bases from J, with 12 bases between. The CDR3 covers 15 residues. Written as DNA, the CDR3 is TGTGCCAGCAGCTTAGGGTCAGGGGATGACTATGGCTACACCTTC. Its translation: CASSLGSGDDYGYTF.

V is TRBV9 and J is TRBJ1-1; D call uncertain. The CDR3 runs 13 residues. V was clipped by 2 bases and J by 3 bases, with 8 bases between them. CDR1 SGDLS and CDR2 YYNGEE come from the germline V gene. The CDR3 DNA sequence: TGTGCCAGCAGCGTTGCACAGCACACTGAAGCTTTCTTT. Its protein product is CASSVAQHTEAFF.

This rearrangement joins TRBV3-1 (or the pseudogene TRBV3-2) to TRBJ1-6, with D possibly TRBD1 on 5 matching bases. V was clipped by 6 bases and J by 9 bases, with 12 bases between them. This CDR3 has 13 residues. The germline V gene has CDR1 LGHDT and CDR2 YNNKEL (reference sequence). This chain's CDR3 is CASSFTGTSPLHF. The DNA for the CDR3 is TGTGCCAGCAGTTTTACAGGAACTTCACCCCTCCACTTT.

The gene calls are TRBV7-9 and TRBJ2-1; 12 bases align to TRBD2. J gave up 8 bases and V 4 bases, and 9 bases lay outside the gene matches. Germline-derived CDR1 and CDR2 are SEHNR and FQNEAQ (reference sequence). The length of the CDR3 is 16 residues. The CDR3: CASSSRLAGVKDEQFF. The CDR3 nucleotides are TGTGCCAGCAGCTCAAGACTAGCGGGAGTTAAAGATGAGCAGTTCTTC.

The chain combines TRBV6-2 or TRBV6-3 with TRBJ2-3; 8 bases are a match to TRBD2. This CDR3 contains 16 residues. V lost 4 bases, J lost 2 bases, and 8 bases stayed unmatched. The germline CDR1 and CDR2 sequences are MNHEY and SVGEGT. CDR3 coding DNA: TGTGCCAGCAGTTTTCCACTAGCGGACAACACAGATACGCAGTATTTT. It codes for CASSFPLADNTDTQYF.

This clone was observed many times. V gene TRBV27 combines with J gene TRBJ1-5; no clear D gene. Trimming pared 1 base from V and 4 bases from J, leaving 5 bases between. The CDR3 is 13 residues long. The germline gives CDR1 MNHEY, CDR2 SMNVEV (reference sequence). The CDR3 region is CASSLWANQPQHF. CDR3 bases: TGTGCCAGCAGTTTATGGGCGAATCAGCCCCAGCATTTT.

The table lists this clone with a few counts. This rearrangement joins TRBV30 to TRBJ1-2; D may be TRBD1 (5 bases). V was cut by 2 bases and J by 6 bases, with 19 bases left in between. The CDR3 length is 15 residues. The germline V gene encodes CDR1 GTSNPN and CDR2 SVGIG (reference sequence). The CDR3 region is CAWSFRGISMDGYTF. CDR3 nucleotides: TGTGCCTGGAGTTTCCGGGGGATATCCATGGATGGCTACACCTTC.

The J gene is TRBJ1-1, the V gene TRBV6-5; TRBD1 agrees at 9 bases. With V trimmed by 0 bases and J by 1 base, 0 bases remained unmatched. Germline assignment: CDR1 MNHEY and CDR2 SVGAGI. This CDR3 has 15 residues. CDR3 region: CASSYSGQGNTEAFF. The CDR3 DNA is TGTGCCAGCAGTTACTCGGGACAGGGGAACACTGAAGCTTTCTTT.

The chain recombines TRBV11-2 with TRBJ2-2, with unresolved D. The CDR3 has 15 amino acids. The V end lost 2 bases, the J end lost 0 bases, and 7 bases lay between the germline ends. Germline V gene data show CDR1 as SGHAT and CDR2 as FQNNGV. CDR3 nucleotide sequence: TGTGCCAGCAGCTTACACTACACGAACACCGGGGAGCTGTTTTTT. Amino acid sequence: CASSLHYTNTGELFF.

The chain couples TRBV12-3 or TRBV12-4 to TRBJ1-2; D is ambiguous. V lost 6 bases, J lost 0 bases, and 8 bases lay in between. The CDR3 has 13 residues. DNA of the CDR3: TGTGCCAGCAGCCAGGAAGCTAACTATGGCTACACCTTC. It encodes CASSQEANYGYTF.

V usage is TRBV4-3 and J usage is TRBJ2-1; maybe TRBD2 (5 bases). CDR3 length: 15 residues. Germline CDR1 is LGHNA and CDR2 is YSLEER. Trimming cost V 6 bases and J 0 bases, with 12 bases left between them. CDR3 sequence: CASSRRGSSYNEQFF. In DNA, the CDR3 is TGCGCCAGCAGTCGACGGGGTAGCTCCTACAATGAGCAGTTCTTC.

CDR3 in amino acids: CASTVNNQPQHF. The DNA of the CDR3 is TGTGCCAGCACAGTTAACAATCAGCCCCAGCATTTT. The chain uses TRBV12-3 or TRBV12-4 and TRBJ1-5; D not certain. The CDR3 is 12 amino acids. V lost 7 bases and J lost 3, with 7 bases in between.

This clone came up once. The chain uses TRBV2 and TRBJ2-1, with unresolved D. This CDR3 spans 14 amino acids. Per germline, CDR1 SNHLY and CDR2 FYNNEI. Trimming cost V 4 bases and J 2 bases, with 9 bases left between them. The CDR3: CASSGSGPYNEQFF. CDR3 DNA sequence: TGTGCCAGCAGTGGGTCAGGTCCCTACAATGAGCAGTTCTTC.

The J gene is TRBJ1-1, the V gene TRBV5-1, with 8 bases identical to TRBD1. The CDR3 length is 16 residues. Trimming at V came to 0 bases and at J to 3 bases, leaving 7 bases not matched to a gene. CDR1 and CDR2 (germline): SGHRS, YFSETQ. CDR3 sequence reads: CASSLALGQVDTEAFF. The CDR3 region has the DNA TGCGCCAGCAGCTTGGCCTTGGGACAGGTCGACACTGAAGCTTTCTTT. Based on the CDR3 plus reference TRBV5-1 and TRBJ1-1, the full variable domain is KAGVTQTPRYLIKTRGQQVTLSCSPISGHRSVSWYQQTPGQGLQFLFEYFSETQRNKGNFPGRFSGRQFSNSRSEMNVSTLELGDSALYLCASSLALGQVDTEAFFGQGTRLTVV.

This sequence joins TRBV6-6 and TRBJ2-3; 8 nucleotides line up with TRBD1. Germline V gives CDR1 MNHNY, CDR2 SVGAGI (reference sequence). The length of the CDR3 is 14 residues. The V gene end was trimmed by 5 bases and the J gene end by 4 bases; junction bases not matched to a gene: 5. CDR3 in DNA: TGTGCCAGCAGTCAGGGACAGGTGGCAGATACGCAGTATTTT. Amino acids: CASSQGQVADTQYF.

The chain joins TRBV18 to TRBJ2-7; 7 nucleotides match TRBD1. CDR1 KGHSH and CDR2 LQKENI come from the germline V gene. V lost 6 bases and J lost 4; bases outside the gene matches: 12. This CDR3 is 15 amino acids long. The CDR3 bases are TGTGCCAGCTCTCGACAACAGGGGTCTGAATACGAGCAGTACTTC. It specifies CASSRQQGSEYEQYF.